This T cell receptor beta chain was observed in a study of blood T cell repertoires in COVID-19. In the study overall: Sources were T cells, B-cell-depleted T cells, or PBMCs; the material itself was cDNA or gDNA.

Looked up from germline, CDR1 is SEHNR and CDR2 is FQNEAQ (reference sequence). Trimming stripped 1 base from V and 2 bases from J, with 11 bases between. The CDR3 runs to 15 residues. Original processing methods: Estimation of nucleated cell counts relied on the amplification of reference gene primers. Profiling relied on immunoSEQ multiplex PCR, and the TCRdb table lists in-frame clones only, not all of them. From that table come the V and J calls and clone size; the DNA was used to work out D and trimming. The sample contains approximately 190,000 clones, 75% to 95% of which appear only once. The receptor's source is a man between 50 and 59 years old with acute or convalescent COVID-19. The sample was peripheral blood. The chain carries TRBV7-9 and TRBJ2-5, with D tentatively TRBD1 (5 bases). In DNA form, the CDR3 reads TGTGCCAGCAGCTTAGATTTGACAGCGCAAGAGACCCAGTACTTC. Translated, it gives CASSLDLTAQETQYF. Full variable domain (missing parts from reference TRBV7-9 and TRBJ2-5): DTGVSQNPRHKITKRGQNVTFRCDPISEHNRLYWYRQTLGQGPEFLTYFQNEAQLEKSRLLSDRFSAERPKGSFSTLEIQRTEQGDSAMYLCASSLDLTAQETQYFGPGTRLLVL.